This entry lists 4 T cell receptor beta chains sequenced from one sample in a study of blood T cell repertoires in COVID-19 (dated by TCRdb to 2019 to 2021). Library preparation employed the immunoSEQ multiplex PCR assay. Not all clones reach the TCRdb copy of this immuneACCESS table, which keeps in-frame sequences only. Checked studies attribute under half of the gap to unresolved V genes and leave the rest unexplained. The sample has around 140,000 clones on record, under 90% of them singletons. The top ten hold 7% to 10% of the sample. Sequenced material: peripheral blood. The source of these receptors is a human donor in a cohort sampled during active COVID-19.

The rearrangement uses TRBV7-3 and TRBJ2-2, with a tentative D call TRBD2 (6 bases). From germline, CDR1 is SGHTA and CDR2 FQGTGA. V lost 5 bases, J lost 0 bases, and 10 bases lay in between. The CDR3 loop spans 15 amino acids. The CDR3 DNA follows: TGTGCCAGCAGCCAAAGCGGGCCGAACACCGGGGAGCTGTTTTTT. It translates to CASSQSGPNTGELFF.

V usage is TRBV18 and J usage is TRBJ2-7; D ambiguous. This CDR3 spans 14 amino acids. Trimming shortened V by 0 bases and J by 3 bases, and 9 bases separated the two germline ends. Germline V gene lookup returns CDR1 KGHSH and CDR2 LQKENI. CDR3 in DNA: TGTGCCAGCTCACCACCGAAGCCCATCTACGAGCAGTACTTC. It yields the protein CASSPPKPIYEQYF. Full variable domain (rest looked up from reference TRBV18 and TRBJ2-7): NAGVMQNPRHLVRRRGQEARLRCSPMKGHSHVYWYRQLPEEGLKFMVYLQKENIIDESGMPKERFSAEFPKEGPSILRIQQVVRGDSAAYFCASSPPKPIYEQYFGPGTRLTVT.

The V gene is TRBV29-1, the J gene TRBJ2-5; the D gene is possibly TRBD1 (6 bases). Looked up from germline, CDR1 is SQVTM and CDR2 is ANQGSEA. Trimming pared 6 bases from V and 2 bases from J, leaving 16 bases between. This CDR3 region has 14 residues. This CDR3 reads CSVTSIQGQETQYF. The CDR3 region has the DNA TGCAGCGTGACCTCGATACAGGGACAAGAGACCCAGTACTTC.

Here the CDR3 DNA reads TGTGCCAGCAGCCGGGACAGGGACCGGAACCCCTATGGCTACACCTTC. Translating it yields CASSRDRDRNPYGYTF. The V call is TRBV7-9, the J call TRBJ1-2, with 9 positions matching TRBD1. Unmatched junction bases numbered 11, after V lost 5 bases and J lost 4 bases. The germline V gene has CDR1 SEHNR and CDR2 FQNEAQ (reference sequence). The CDR3 has 16 amino acids.